The 29 T cell receptor beta chains below come from one sample, sequenced in a study of blood T cell repertoires in COVID-19. Profiled with immunoSEQ multiplex PCR; TCRdb holds only in-frame clones, not every one. There are about 200,000 clones in the sample; approximately 81% occur only once, and 10% lies in the top ten. Sequencing was done on a sample of peripheral blood. These receptors were collected from a woman at least 80 years old with acute or convalescent COVID-19.

V gene TRBV28 combines with J gene TRBJ2-7; TRBD1 might be the D (6 bases). Per the germline V gene, CDR1 is MDHEN and CDR2 is SYDVKM. Between the trimmed V and J ends, which lost 6 bases and 2 bases, there was a span of 17 bases. The CDR3 totals 15 residues. The CDR3 DNA follows: TGTGCCAGCAGATTACAGGGCGCGGATGCCTACGAGCAGTACTTC. This encodes CASRLQGADAYEQYF.

This clone was observed at least ten times. In the same sample, other DNA sequences code for this CDR3. V gene TRBV7-9 combines with J gene TRBJ2-2; tentative D call: TRBD1 (6 bases). Trimming removed 6 bases at V and 3 bases at J, with 11 bases between. Germline CDR1 and CDR2: SEHNR and FQNEAQ (reference sequence). The CDR3 has 14 residues. CDR3 sequence reads: CASSPRGYTGELFF. The CDR3 DNA reads TGTGCCAGCAGTCCCAGGGGCTACACCGGGGAGCTGTTTTTT.

The rearrangement joins TRBV18 to TRBJ1-4; 9 bases are a match to TRBD1. This CDR3 region has 20 residues. Germline CDR1 and CDR2: KGHSH and LQKENI. Trimming took 3 bases from V and 0 from J; bases not matched to a gene: 14. The CDR3 region has the DNA TGTGCCAGCTCACCTACCCCCCTCGGGACAGGGCGGTCAACTAATGAAAAACTGTTTTTT. Amino acid sequence: CASSPTPLGTGRSTNEKLFF.

The V call is TRBV28, the J call TRBJ2-7; the match to TRBD1 covers 8 bases. Germline loops: CDR1 MDHEN, CDR2 SYDVKM. With V trimmed by 5 bases and J by 0 bases, 15 bases remained unmatched. The CDR3 consists of 18 residues. CDR3 nucleotide sequence: TGTGCCAGCAGTGCCCCGGGACAGGTGTTTCGGAGCTCCTACGAGCAGTACTTC. Its protein product is CASSAPGQVFRSSYEQYF.

This clone was counted once. The gene calls are TRBV29-1 and TRBJ2-7, with 7 positions matching TRBD1. This CDR3 has 11 residues. Germline V lookup: CDR1 SQVTM, CDR2 ANQGSEA. Germline trimming cut 6 bases from V and 3 bases from J; bases unmatched to any gene: 2. CDR3 DNA: TGCAGCGTGGGGACAGACTACGAGCAGTACTTC. This translates into CSVGTDYEQYF.

This clone was detected a few times. The chain joins TRBV30 to TRBJ1-5; 8 bases line up with TRBD1. The CDR3 is made up of 13 amino acids. The germline V gene has CDR1 GTSNPN and CDR2 SVGIG (reference sequence). The trim removed 4 bases at V and 9 bases at J, leaving 8 bases unmatched. The chain's CDR3 is CAWTMTGEGPQHF. In nucleotides, the CDR3 is TGTGCCTGGACTATGACAGGGGAAGGGCCCCAGCATTTT.

The V call is TRBV10-3, the J call TRBJ1-6; no firm D call. The CDR3 is 13 amino acids. The germline gives CDR1 ENHRY, CDR2 SYGVKD. The CDR3 region has the DNA TGTGCTTTCCGGGAGTACAATAATTCACCCCTCCACTTT. Amino acids: CAFREYNNSPLHF.

This clone was seen just once. The chain is built from TRBV4-3 and TRBJ2-7; D remains unclear. This CDR3 contains 15 residues. Germline lookup yields CDR1 LGHNA and CDR2 YSLEER. Deletions cut 0 bases from V and 3 bases from J, with 12 bases between. For the CDR3, the DNA is TGCGCCAGCAGCCAAGATTCAGGCGCGTTCTACGAGCAGTACTTC. It is translated as CASSQDSGAFYEQYF.

This chain uses TRBV4-2 with TRBJ2-1; 13 bases agree with TRBD2. Trimming cost V 4 bases and J 0 bases; bases outside gene matches: 3. This CDR3 has 17 residues. CDR1 is LGHNA, CDR2 YNFKEQ, per germline. The CDR3 bases are TGTGCCAGCAGCCCGGGACTAGCGGGGTACTCCTACAATGAGCAGTTCTTC. This sequence encodes CASSPGLAGYSYNEQFF.

The rearrangement joins TRBV5-1 to TRBJ1-2; possibly TRBD1 for D (6 bases). The germline V gene encodes CDR1 SGHRS and CDR2 YFSETQ. Trimming shortened V by 3 bases and J by 3 bases, and 12 bases separated the two germline ends. CDR3 size: 14 residues. CDR3 sequence: CASSSGQTHYGYTF. Here the CDR3 DNA reads TGCGCCAGCAGCTCCGGACAGACTCACTATGGCTACACCTTC. Full variable domain (rest looked up from reference TRBV5-1 and TRBJ1-2): KAGVTQTPRYLIKTRGQQVTLSCSPISGHRSVSWYQQTPGQGLQFLFEYFSETQRNKGNFPGRFSGRQFSNSRSEMNVSTLELGDSALYLCASSSGQTHYGYTFGSGTRLTVV.

In its sample, this clone was seen a few times. This chain connects TRBV4-3 to TRBJ2-7; 9 bases fit TRBD2. Per the germline V gene, CDR1 is LGHNA and CDR2 is YSLEER. With V trimmed by 4 bases and J by 7 bases, 17 bases remained unmatched. This CDR3 is 17 amino acids long. The DNA for the CDR3 is TGCGCCAGCAGCCGGATGAGAGGGGATAGCGGGGGAGGAGAGCAGTACTTC. Protein sequence: CASSRMRGDSGGGEQYF.

The chain couples TRBV12-3 or TRBV12-4 to TRBJ2-5, with D maybe TRBD1 (6 bases). V dropped 5 bases and J dropped 1 base, with 8 bases sitting between them. The CDR3 is 13 amino acids. The CDR3: CASSPQGQETQYF. The CDR3 DNA follows: TGTGCCAGCAGTCCACAGGGCCAAGAGACCCAGTACTTC.

V gene TRBV5-8 combines with J gene TRBJ2-7; D perhaps matches TRBD2 (7 bases). Germline-derived CDR1 and CDR2 are SGHTS and YDEGEE. This CDR3 is 17 amino acids long. V shed 2 bases and J shed 3 bases, with 21 bases lying between them. The CDR3 DNA reads as TGTGCCAGCAGCTTAGTTGGCGGGGGCGCAGACCTCTACGAGCAGTACTTC. It translates to CASSLVGGGADLYEQYF. Combining the CDR3 with reference TRBV5-8 and TRBJ2-7 gives the whole variable domain EAGVTQSPTHLIKTRGQQATLRCSPISGHTSVYWYQQALGLGLQFLLWYDEGEERNRGNFPPRFSGRQFPNYSSELNVNALELEDSALYLCASSLVGGGADLYEQYFGPGTRLTVT.

The chain uses TRBV27 and TRBJ1-1; D may be TRBD1 (6 bases). CDR3 length: 14 amino acids. Trimming cost V 5 bases and J 0 bases, with 10 bases left between them. The germline V gene encodes CDR1 MNHEY and CDR2 SMNVEV (reference sequence). The CDR3 coding sequence is TGTGCCAGCAGTCGACAGGAGATGAACACTGAAGCTTTCTTT. Protein sequence: CASSRQEMNTEAFF.

The chain is built from TRBV11-3 and TRBJ1-2, with 7 bases lining up with TRBD1. The CDR3 runs 15 residues. J lost 4 bases, V lost 4 bases, and 9 bases had no gene match. The germline V gene encodes CDR1 SGHNT and CDR2 YENEEA. This chain's CDR3 is CASSSRQGALYGYTF. DNA for the CDR3: TGTGCCAGCAGCTCCCGACAGGGTGCTCTCTATGGCTACACCTTC.

Only a few counts were recorded for this clone. This chain uses TRBV2 with TRBJ2-1; D unclear. Between the trimmed V and J ends, which lost 5 bases and 0 bases, there was a span of 14 bases. Germline V gene lookup returns CDR1 SNHLY and CDR2 FYNNEI. The CDR3 spans 16 residues. In DNA form, the CDR3 reads TGTGCCAGCAGTTCACCTGAGGCGAGCTCCTACAATGAGCAGTTCTTC. It specifies CASSSPEASSYNEQFF.

This rearrangement joins TRBV20-1 to TRBJ2-7; a possible D gene is TRBD2 (5 bases). This CDR3 has 11 residues. The germline gives CDR1 DFQATT, CDR2 SNEGSKA (reference sequence). The V end was cut by 6 bases, the J end by 5 bases, with 11 bases between. The CDR3 spells CSALRRDEQYF. The CDR3 DNA reads TGCAGTGCCCTACGGCGGGACGAGCAGTACTTC.

In its sample, this clone was seen a few times. This chain connects TRBV21-1 to TRBJ1-4; TRBD1, the table's D call, lacks a check against the DNA. TRBV21-1 is classified as a pseudogene. There are 15 residues in the CDR3. CDR3 amino acids: CASSNGTGENEKLFF. The CDR3 coding sequence is TGTGCCAGCAGCAACGGGACAGGGGAAAATGAAAAACTGTTTTTT.

This clone has only a few counts. This chain uses TRBV6-1 with TRBJ1-3, with a weak D call TRBD1 (5 bases). CDR1 and CDR2 (germline): MNHNS, SASEGT. V lost 2 bases, J lost 4 bases, and 12 bases lay in between. The CDR3 loop spans 15 amino acids. The CDR3 nucleotides read TGTGCCAGCAGTGAATTGGTAAGGGGCGGAAACACCATATATTTT. Protein: CASSELVRGGNTIYF.

The chain is built from TRBV7-2 and TRBJ2-2; TRBD2 aligns across 11 bases. The V gene's germline CDR1 is SGHTA and CDR2 FQGNSA. J gave up 1 base and V 6 bases, and 4 bases lay outside the gene matches. The CDR3 runs to 16 residues. The CDR3 DNA is TGTGCCAGCAGTCCCGGACTAGCGGGGAACACCGGGGAGCTGTTTTTT. Amino acids: CASSPGLAGNTGELFF.

The chain is built from TRBV6-1 and TRBJ1-5, with D possibly TRBD1 on 6 matching bases. The CDR3 totals 17 residues. CDR1 and CDR2 (germline): MNHNS, SASEGT. Trimming pared 2 bases from V and 4 bases from J, leaving 18 bases between. DNA of the CDR3: TGTGCCAGCAGTGAAAAACAGTCGCCAGGGGCTAATCAGCCCCAGCATTTT. This codes for CASSEKQSPGANQPQHF.

The V call is TRBV6-5, the J call TRBJ2-1, with D tentatively TRBD2 (6 bases). Germline assignment: CDR1 MNHEY and CDR2 SVGAGI. The CDR3 covers 15 residues. V dropped 6 bases and J dropped 5 bases, with 17 bases sitting between them. Written as DNA, the CDR3 is TGTGCCAGCAGGTCTTCTGGCGGGGCCCACAATGAGCAGTTCTTC. Amino acid sequence: CASRSSGGAHNEQFF.

The rearrangement joins TRBV10-3 to TRBJ1-5; TRBD1 might be the D (5 bases). From germline, CDR1 is ENHRY and CDR2 SYGVKD. Trimming left V 3 bases short and J 3 bases short, with 9 bases between. The CDR3 contains 14 residues. Written as DNA, the CDR3 is TGTGCCATCAGTGAACAGGATACCAATCAGCCCCAGCATTTT. Protein sequence: CAISEQDTNQPQHF.

The chain combines TRBV7-9 with TRBJ1-2; D gene uncertain. Germline loops: CDR1 SEHNR, CDR2 FQNEAQ (reference sequence). The length of the CDR3 is 13 residues. V was cut by 8 bases and J by 6 bases, with 16 bases left in between. CDR3 protein: CASGDTQVDGYTF. CDR3 coding DNA: TGTGCCAGCGGCGACACTCAGGTGGATGGCTACACCTTC. Full variable domain (missing parts from reference TRBV7-9 and TRBJ1-2): DTGVSQNPRHKITKRGQNVTFRCDPISEHNRLYWYRQTLGQGPEFLTYFQNEAQLEKSRLLSDRFSAERPKGSFSTLEIQRTEQGDSAMYLCASGDTQVDGYTFGSGTRLTVV.

The chain employs TRBV4-2 and TRBJ2-2; 10 bases match TRBD2. Germline CDR1 and CDR2: LGHNA and YNFKEQ. J gave up 3 bases and V 3 bases, and 4 bases lay outside the gene matches. CDR3 length: 16 amino acids. CDR3 sequence reads: CASSQRLAGDTGELFF. In DNA, the CDR3 is TGTGCCAGCAGCCAGAGACTAGCGGGTGACACCGGGGAGCTGTTTTTT.

The rearrangement links TRBV7-3 to TRBJ2-2; tentative D call: TRBD2 (5 bases). This CDR3 has 14 residues. V lost 6 bases, J lost 4 bases, and 12 bases lay in between. Germline V lookup: CDR1 SGHTA, CDR2 FQGTGA. The CDR3 loop reads CASRRSGGTGELFF. The CDR3 DNA reads TGTGCCAGCAGACGAAGCGGCGGCACCGGGGAGCTGTTTTTT.

The V and J genes are TRBV24-1 and TRBJ2-7, with a tentative D call TRBD2 (5 bases). Looked up from germline, CDR1 is KGHDR and CDR2 is SFDVKD. The CDR3 spans 15 residues. Between the trimmed V and J ends, which lost 4 bases and 0 bases, there was a span of 12 bases. Here the CDR3 reads CATSDPTRGSYEQYF. CDR3 sequence (DNA): TGTGCCACCAGTGACCCGACCCGGGGCTCCTACGAGCAGTACTTC.

The chain employs TRBV12-3 or TRBV12-4 and TRBJ2-7; D gene ambiguous. V dropped 4 bases and J dropped 3 bases, with 10 bases sitting between them. This CDR3 is built from 13 residues. Here the CDR3 reads CASSSGLYYEQYF. Here the CDR3 DNA reads TGTGCCAGCAGTTCTGGGCTCTACTACGAGCAGTACTTC.

The rearrangement uses TRBV28 and TRBJ2-1; 7 nucleotides align to TRBD2. Germline V gene sequence: CDR1 MDHEN, CDR2 SYDVKM. V was pared by 3 bases and J by 4 bases, with 6 bases of the junction left unmatched. CDR3 length: 15 residues. CDR3: CASSLGGVLYNEQFF. CDR3 bases: TGTGCCAGCAGTTTGGGGGGGGTACTATACAATGAGCAGTTCTTC.